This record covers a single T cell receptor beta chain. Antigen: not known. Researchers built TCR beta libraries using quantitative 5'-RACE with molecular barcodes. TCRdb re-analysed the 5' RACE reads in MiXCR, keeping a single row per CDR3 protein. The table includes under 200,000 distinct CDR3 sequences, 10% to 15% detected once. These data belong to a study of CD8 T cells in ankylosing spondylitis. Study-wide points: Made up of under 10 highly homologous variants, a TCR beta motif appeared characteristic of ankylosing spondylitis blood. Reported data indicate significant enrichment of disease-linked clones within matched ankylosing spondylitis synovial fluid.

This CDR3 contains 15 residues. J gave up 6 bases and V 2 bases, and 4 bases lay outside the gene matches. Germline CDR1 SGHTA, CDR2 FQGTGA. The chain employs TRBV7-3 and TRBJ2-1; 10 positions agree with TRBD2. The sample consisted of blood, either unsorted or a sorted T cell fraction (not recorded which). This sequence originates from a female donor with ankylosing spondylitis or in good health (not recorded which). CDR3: CASSLRTSGVNEQFF. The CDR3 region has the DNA TGTGCCAGCAGCTTACGGACTAGCGGAGTCAATGAGCAGTTCTTC.